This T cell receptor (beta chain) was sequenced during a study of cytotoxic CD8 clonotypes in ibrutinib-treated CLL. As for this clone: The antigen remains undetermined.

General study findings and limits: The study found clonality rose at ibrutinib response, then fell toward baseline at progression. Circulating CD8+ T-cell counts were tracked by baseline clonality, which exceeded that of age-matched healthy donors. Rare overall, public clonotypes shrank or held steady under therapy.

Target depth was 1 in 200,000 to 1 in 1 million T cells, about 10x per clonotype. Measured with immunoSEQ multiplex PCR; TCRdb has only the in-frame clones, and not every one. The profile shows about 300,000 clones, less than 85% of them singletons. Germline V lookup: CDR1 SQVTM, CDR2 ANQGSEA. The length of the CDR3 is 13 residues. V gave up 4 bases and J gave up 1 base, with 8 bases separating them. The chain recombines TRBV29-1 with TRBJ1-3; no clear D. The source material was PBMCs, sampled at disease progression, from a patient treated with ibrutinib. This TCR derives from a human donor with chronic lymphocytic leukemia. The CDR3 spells CSVASTSGNTIYF. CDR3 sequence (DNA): TGCAGCGTTGCCAGTACTTCTGGAAACACCATATATTTT.